The 30 T cell receptor beta chains in this list originate from one sample, sequenced in a study of post-analysis software for immune sequencing data. Study results and caveats: With TRBV5-6, TRBV5-1 and TRBV20-1 included, about five TRBV segments were more frequent in patients than in controls.

These TCRs' antigens remain unknown. Unique molecular identifiers tagged the TCR beta cDNA libraries. TCRdb analysed the PCR reads with MiXCR anew, one entry per CDR3 protein. The repertoire holds hundreds of thousands of distinct CDR3 sequences, with 30% as singletons. The sequencing sample was made of blood. The receptors come from a girl aged 10 to 17 with multiple sclerosis.

The rearrangement uses TRBV4-3 and TRBJ2-7, with D uncertain. There are 14 residues in the CDR3. V was cut by 0 bases and J by 5 bases, with 11 bases left in between. The germline V gene encodes CDR1 LGHNA and CDR2 YSLEER. Here the CDR3 reads CASSQDMGSHEQYF. The CDR3 DNA follows: TGCGCCAGCAGCCAAGATATGGGCAGCCACGAGCAGTACTTC.

The chain carries TRBV20-1 and TRBJ2-7, with a possible D match to TRBD2 (6 bases). This CDR3 contains 15 residues. From germline, CDR1 is DFQATT and CDR2 SNEGSKA (reference sequence). V lost 0 bases and J lost 3, with 15 bases in between. This chain's CDR3 is CSAREGLQARYEQYF. CDR3 nucleotide sequence: TGCAGTGCTAGAGAAGGACTACAGGCACGCTACGAGCAGTACTTC.

At least ten counts were recorded for this clonotype. This chain uses TRBV6-5 with TRBJ2-3; D is unclear. Germline CDR1 and CDR2: MNHEY and SVGAGI. The CDR3 runs to 14 residues. Trimming left V 6 bases short and J 0 bases short, with 10 bases between. CDR3 DNA sequence: TGTGCCAGCAGGGATGGATGGAGCACAGATACGCAGTATTTT. This encodes CASRDGWSTDTQYF.

This clonotype appeared once. J is TRBJ2-5 and V is TRBV7-2; either TRBD1 or TRBD2 may fit D (5 bases each). The CDR3 consists of 15 residues. Trimming removed 6 bases at V and 3 bases at J, with 17 bases between. The germline gives CDR1 SGHTA, CDR2 FQGNSA. The CDR3 spells CASSLAGTDEETQYF. The CDR3 DNA follows: TGTGCCAGCAGTCTTGCCGGGACCGATGAAGAGACCCAGTACTTC.

This chain joins TRBV20-1 and TRBJ1-6; D is uncertain. The length of the CDR3 is 16 residues. Trimming removed 0 bases at V and 2 bases at J, with 11 bases between. CDR1 and CDR2 from the germline V gene are DFQATT and SNEGSKA (reference sequence). The CDR3 coding sequence is TGCAGTGCTAGAGATCAAGAAGGCCCCTATAATTCACCCCTCCACTTT. Translated: CSARDQEGPYNSPLHF.

As DNA, the CDR3 is TGTGCCAGCAGACAAAAAGACAGAACCGGGGCCAACGTCCTGACTTTC. Protein product: CASRQKDRTGANVLTF. J is TRBJ2-6 and V is TRBV28, with D maybe TRBD1 (5 bases). The CDR3 has 16 amino acids. V lost 6 bases, J lost 4 bases, and 16 bases lay in between. Germline V gives CDR1 MDHEN, CDR2 SYDVKM.

This clonotype was seen ten or more times. This chain connects TRBV7-2 to TRBJ1-2; D remains unclear. There are 13 residues in the CDR3. Trimming stripped 1 base from V and 2 bases from J, with 5 bases between. Germline CDR1 SGHTA, CDR2 FQGNSA. CDR3 sequence (DNA): TGTGCCAGCAGCTTAGGAGTCAACTATGGCTACACCTTC. Translation: CASSLGVNYGYTF.

The CDR3 reads CASSSTAGVYEQFF. CDR3 in DNA: TGTGCCAGCAGTTCTACGGCGGGGGTATATGAGCAGTTCTTC. The chain has TRBV6-2 or TRBV6-3 and TRBJ2-1; 7 positions match TRBD2. V trimming: 4 bases; J trimming: 8 bases; junction bases outside the gene matches: 8. The germline V gene has CDR1 MNHEY and CDR2 SVGEGT. The CDR3 length is 14 residues.

Of note for this clonotype: This sequence may be a read error, since a much larger clone differs from it by one base. The CDR3 nucleotides read TGTGCCATCAGTGGACCAGCGGGAGAGGAGACCCAGTACTTC. It encodes CAISGPAGEETQYF. The V and J genes are TRBV10-3 and TRBJ2-5, with 8 bases lining up with TRBD2. This CDR3 spans 14 amino acids. CDR1 and CDR2 (germline): ENHRY, SYGVKD. V shed 4 bases, J shed 5 bases, and the junction held 6 bases outside the gene matches.

This clonotype was recorded a few times. The chain is built from TRBV3-1 and TRBJ2-1, with 13 bases lining up with TRBD2. Germline lookup yields CDR1 LGHDT and CDR2 YNNKEL (reference sequence). The CDR3 sequence is 18 residues long. The ends lost 4 bases at V and 7 bases at J; junction bases unmatched: 13. The CDR3 sequence is CASSPEGLAGPLGNEQFF. The CDR3 DNA follows: TGTGCCAGCAGCCCCGAGGGACTAGCGGGACCATTGGGGAATGAGCAGTTCTTC.

The chain uses TRBV28 and TRBJ2-7; 11 positions match TRBD1. The J call is uncertain, as TRBJ2-5 better fits the DNA end. There are 14 residues in the CDR3. The germline gives CDR1 MDHEN, CDR2 SYDVKM. The CDR3 region has the DNA TGTGCCAGCAGTTGGGGACAGGGGGAAGAGACCCAGTACTTC. It is translated as CASSWGQGEETQYF.

The rearrangement links TRBV6-6 to TRBJ2-7, with D hard to call. CDR1 is MNHNY, CDR2 SVGAGI, per germline (reference sequence). This CDR3 has 15 residues. Trimming left V 0 bases short and J 5 bases short, with 14 bases between. The CDR3, as DNA: TGTGCCAGCAGTTACTCAGGGTGGAGTTCCGACGAGCAGTACTTC. As protein: CASSYSGWSSDEQYF.

This clonotype came up a few times. The chain joins TRBV5-8 to TRBJ2-3; a possible D gene is TRBD2 (5 bases). Germline CDR1 and CDR2: SGHTS and YDEGEE. V gave up 9 bases and J gave up 6 bases, with 23 bases separating them. This CDR3 comprises 15 residues. The CDR3 reads CATSRDRPPFDTQYF. The DNA for the CDR3 is TGTGCCACATCCCGGGATAGGCCGCCGTTCGATACGCAGTATTTT.

With respect to this clonotype: This may come from a read error, since a much larger clone is one base off. The rearrangement joins TRBV6-2 or TRBV6-3 to TRBJ2-1; D gene uncertain. The CDR3 has 13 amino acids. V dropped 6 bases and J dropped 0 bases, with 6 bases sitting between them. Germline V CDR1 and CDR2: MNHEY, SVGEGT. This chain's CDR3 is CASRQSSYNEQFF. The CDR3 DNA follows: TGTGCCAGCAGACAGAGCTCCTACAATGAGCAGTTCTTC.

This chain connects TRBV6-1 to TRBJ2-5, with 13 bases lining up with TRBD2. From germline, CDR1 is MNHNS and CDR2 SASEGT. The V gene end was trimmed by 3 bases and the J gene end by 11 bases; junction bases not matched to a gene: 9. This CDR3 comprises 15 residues. CDR3 nucleotides: TGTGCCAGCAGTGAGCAACTAGCGGGAGGGAATGAGCAGTACTTC. This codes for CASSEQLAGGNEQYF.

The rearrangement joins TRBV7-2 to TRBJ2-5; D unclear. Germline V CDR1 and CDR2: SGHTA, FQGNSA. V was trimmed by 7 bases and J by 0 bases, leaving 12 bases between them. This CDR3 contains 14 residues. CDR3 nucleotides: TGTGCCAGCACCCACGTCCTAAACCAAGAGACCCAGTACTTC. Translated, it gives CASTHVLNQETQYF.

V and J are TRBV4-1 and TRBJ2-4, with TRBD1 identical over 9 bases. Germline V gene data show CDR1 as MGHRA and CDR2 as YSYEKL. After removal of 1 base from V and 9 bases from J, the junction contained 1 base not matched to a gene. CDR3 length: 13 amino acids. For the CDR3, the DNA is TGCGCCAGCAGCCAAGGACAGGGGGGCATTCAGTACTTC. The encoded protein is CASSQGQGGIQYF.

J is TRBJ2-5 and V is TRBV5-5; possibly TRBD1 or TRBD2 for D (5 bases each). CDR3 size: 16 residues. Per the germline V gene, CDR1 is SGHKS and CDR2 is YYEKEE (reference sequence). V lost 4 bases to trimming and J lost 5 bases, with 21 bases between them. CDR3 sequence reads: CASSGGAGFLRETQYF. DNA of the CDR3: TGTGCCAGCAGCGGGGGAGCAGGTTTTCTTCGGGAGACCCAGTACTTC.

J is TRBJ1-1 and V is TRBV29-1; D is ambiguous. This CDR3 is 13 amino acids long. Trimming took 6 bases from V and 1 from J, leaving 12 bases between them. Germline values: CDR1 SQVTM, CDR2 ANQGSEA. This chain's CDR3 is CSVPPGRNTEAFF. DNA for the CDR3: TGCAGCGTCCCCCCGGGGAGGAACACTGAAGCTTTCTTT.

This clonotype was seen at least ten times. This chain links TRBV20-1 with TRBJ2-1; perhaps TRBD2 as D (5 bases). Per the germline V gene, CDR1 is DFQATT and CDR2 is SNEGSKA (reference sequence). This CDR3 is 14 amino acids long. V lost 6 bases to trimming and J lost 4 bases, with 16 bases between them. CDR3 loop: CSAIEVSGYNEQFF. CDR3 DNA sequence: TGCAGTGCCATAGAGGTATCGGGGTACAATGAGCAGTTCTTC.

This clonotype has only a few counts. The CDR3 bases are TGTGCCAGCAGCCCTGACCTGTCTGAGCAGTTCTTC. It is translated as CASSPDLSEQFF. The V and J genes are TRBV3-1 and TRBJ2-1; D uncertain. The CDR3 has 12 amino acids. CDR1 is LGHDT, CDR2 YNNKEL, per germline (reference sequence). Trimming took 4 bases from V and 9 from J, leaving 10 bases between them.

This clonotype was picked up a small number of times. The rearrangement joins TRBV7-9 to TRBJ2-5; no reliable D call. Germline loops: CDR1 SEHNR, CDR2 FQNEAQ (reference sequence). V lost 5 bases and J 2 bases, leaving 18 bases between the germline ends. This CDR3 is built from 16 residues. The CDR3 sequence is CASSDNYSRRQETQYF. As DNA, the CDR3 is TGTGCCAGCAGCGATAACTACTCCCGACGGCAAGAGACCCAGTACTTC.

The chain combines TRBV11-2 with TRBJ1-4, with D perhaps matching TRBD1 (5 bases). The CDR3 is made up of 12 amino acids. V gave up 7 bases and J gave up 13 bases, with 16 bases separating them. Germline values: CDR1 SGHAT, CDR2 FQNNGV. CDR3 in DNA: TGTGCCAGCACCCGACCACGGGACGCACTGTTTTTT. Protein product: CASTRPRDALFF.

Only a few counts were recorded for this clonotype. The rearrangement uses TRBV9 and TRBJ2-1, with a tentative D call TRBD2 (6 bases). Deletions cut 1 base from V and 9 bases from J, with 20 bases between. The CDR3 spans 16 residues. The V gene's germline CDR1 is SGDLS and CDR2 YYNGEE. As DNA, the CDR3 is TGTGCCAGCAGCGTATATGAGCGGGTCAGAGGGCGTGAGCAGTTCTTC. It translates to CASSVYERVRGREQFF.

This chain links TRBV27 with TRBJ2-4; 8 nucleotides align to TRBD1. The CDR3 is made up of 13 amino acids. CDR1 is MNHEY and CDR2 is SMNVEV in the germline V gene (reference sequence). V was clipped by 9 bases and J by 13 bases; unmatched bases: 14. The CDR3 DNA is TGTGCCAGTCGAACAGGGGGAGTGAAGGCCCAGTACTTC. Its translation: CASRTGGVKAQYF.

The gene calls are TRBV6-6 and TRBJ2-1; the D is unclear. The length of the CDR3 is 12 residues. V was shortened by 9 bases and J by 6 bases, with 12 bases between the two germline ends. Germline-derived CDR1 and CDR2 are MNHNY and SVGAGI (reference sequence). The CDR3 reads CASTKYGNEQFF. For the CDR3, the DNA is TGTGCCAGTACCAAGTACGGCAATGAGCAGTTCTTC.

This clonotype has only a few counts. V gene TRBV28 combines with J gene TRBJ2-6; 7 positions match TRBD1. CDR1 and CDR2 (germline): MDHEN, SYDVKM. The J segment lost 2 bases and the V segment lost 5 bases, leaving 6 bases of the junction unmatched. The CDR3 sequence is 16 residues long. The CDR3 sequence: CASSLRQGTGANVLTF. The CDR3 DNA reads as TGTGCCAGCAGTCTCCGACAGGGTACTGGGGCCAACGTCCTGACTTTC.

The rearrangement links TRBV12-5 to TRBJ2-1; D is ambiguous. Trimming took 3 bases from V and 2 from J, leaving 5 bases between them. Germline-derived CDR1 and CDR2 are LGHNT and FRNRAP. This CDR3 is 13 amino acids long. DNA of the CDR3: TGTGCTAGTGGTTTACCCCCCTACAATGAGCAGTTCTTC. It encodes CASGLPPYNEQFF.

The chain is built from TRBV6-5 and TRBJ2-2; D is uncertain. V was cut by 10 bases and J by 1 base, with 16 bases left in between. This CDR3 has 15 residues. Germline CDR1 is MNHEY and CDR2 is SVGAGI. The CDR3 region has the DNA TGTGCCACCCCGAGAGATATACAGAACACCGGGGAGCTGTTTTTT. This gives the protein CATPRDIQNTGELFF.

This clonotype was seen a handful of times. The chain combines TRBV10-3 with TRBJ2-7, with D possibly TRBD2 on 5 matching bases. Germline loops: CDR1 ENHRY, CDR2 SYGVKD. Trimming took off 8 bases at V and 2 bases at J, with 7 bases between the two ends. The CDR3 has 11 amino acids. The CDR3 coding sequence is TGTGCCATCGGAGGTCCCTACGAGCAGTACTTC. Translated: CAIGGPYEQYF.